This T cell receptor (beta chain) comes out of a study of shared clonotypes between healthy human individuals. Study overall: CD8 memory received one plate per donor, CD8 naive two, CD4 memory three and CD4 naive three. General observations from the study: Relative to memory subsets, naive subsets generally showed larger estimated richness.

Profiling relied on immunoSEQ multiplex PCR, and the TCRdb table lists in-frame clones only, not all of them. The repertoire has 750,000 to 1,000,000 clones, about 92% of them found once; the top ten carry under 30%. About this clone itself: Its antigen is unidentified.

The germline CDR1 and CDR2 sequences are LNHDA and SQIVND (reference sequence). This CDR3 is 16 amino acids long. V shed 10 bases and J shed 1 base, with 17 bases lying between them. Positive CCR7 selection of CD45RO-negative cells yielded the naive CD8 cells, and terminally differentiated effector memory CD45RA+ cells were excluded. The receptor's source is a man under 40 in good health. The chain joins TRBV19 to TRBJ2-6, with TRBD2 as a possible D gene (6 bases). Sample: naive CD8+ T cells sorted from blood. This CDR3 is CATSGLHRSGANVLTF. As DNA, the CDR3 is TGTGCCACCTCGGGACTTCACCGATCTGGGGCCAACGTCCTGACTTTC.